This passage covers 19 T cell receptor beta chains from one sample sequenced in a study of T cell changes during pregnancy in multiple sclerosis. TCRdb keeps only in-frame clones here, not all; method: immunoSEQ multiplex PCR. Of tens of thousands of clones listed, under 95% are singletons. The sample consisted of peripheral blood, taken after pregnancy. Receptors were obtained from a female donor with multiple sclerosis, enrolled in a pregnancy study.

The rearrangement uses TRBV7-9 and TRBJ1-5, with a tentative D call TRBD1 (5 bases). Between the trimmed V and J ends, which lost 4 bases and 5 bases, there was a span of 15 bases. Germline V gene data show CDR1 as SEHNR and CDR2 as FQNEAQ (reference sequence). The CDR3 runs 15 residues. CDR3 loop: CASSSIEAGDQPQHF. DNA of the CDR3: TGTGCCAGCAGCTCCATTGAGGCGGGGGATCAGCCCCAGCATTTT. Using reference TRBV7-9 and TRBJ1-5 for the parts outside the CDR3, the full variable domain is DTGVSQNPRHKITKRGQNVTFRCDPISEHNRLYWYRQTLGQGPEFLTYFQNEAQLEKSRLLSDRFSAERPKGSFSTLEIQRTEQGDSAMYLCASSSIEAGDQPQHFGDGTRLSIL.

This clone was observed once. The chain recombines TRBV5-1 with TRBJ2-3; 9 nucleotides align to TRBD2. Germline V gene data show CDR1 as SGHRS and CDR2 as YFSETQ. The CDR3 covers 15 residues. J lost 9 bases, V lost 4 bases, and 12 bases had no gene match. The CDR3 nucleotides read TGCGCCAGCAGCGAGGGGGGACTAGCTTTCCGCACGCAGTATTTT. Translated: CASSEGGLAFRTQYF.

The rearrangement uses TRBV5-1 and TRBJ2-5; 7 bases map to TRBD2. The J segment lost 4 bases and the V segment lost 4 bases, leaving 13 bases of the junction unmatched. Per the germline V gene, CDR1 is SGHRS and CDR2 is YFSETQ. The CDR3 length is 16 residues. CDR3 loop: CASSNLAVTSRETQYF. The CDR3 coding sequence is TGCGCCAGCAGCAACCTAGCGGTAACTTCCAGAGAGACCCAGTACTTC.

The chain's CDR3 is CASSLVGQGDHQYF. CDR3 in DNA: TGTGCCAGCAGCTTAGTGGGCCAGGGGGACCACCAGTACTTC. V gene TRBV7-2 combines with J gene TRBJ2-5, with 7 bases aligning to TRBD1. The CDR3 is 14 amino acids. Germline loops: CDR1 SGHTA, CDR2 FQGNSA. After removal of 1 base from V and 10 bases from J, the junction contained 9 bases not matched to a gene.

The chain links TRBV5-6 to TRBJ2-5; 12 positions agree with TRBD2. Germline V gene lookup returns CDR1 SGHDT and CDR2 YYEEEE. CDR3 length: 16 amino acids. Trimming cost V 3 bases and J 11 bases; bases outside gene matches: 14. The CDR3 loop is CASSSFSSGRAREQYF. CDR3 nucleotides: TGTGCCAGCAGCTCCTTCTCTAGCGGGAGGGCGAGGGAGCAGTACTTC.

The chain employs TRBV18 and TRBJ1-1; 10 bases agree with TRBD1. J lost 8 bases, V lost 3 bases, and 3 bases had no gene match. Germline-derived CDR1 and CDR2 are KGHSH and LQKENI. The CDR3 length is 13 residues. CDR3 DNA sequence: TGTGCCAGCTCACCCCCGGACAGGGGGGAAGCTTTCTTT. This sequence encodes CASSPPDRGEAFF.

The J gene is TRBJ2-1, the V gene TRBV19; 8 bases are shared with TRBD1. The CDR3 totals 15 residues. Trimming took 5 bases from V and 9 from J; bases not matched to a gene: 12. Germline loops: CDR1 LNHDA, CDR2 SQIVND (reference sequence). CDR3 sequence (DNA): TGTGCCAGTAGTGTGGGGAGGCAGGGGGCTGGTGAGCAGTTCTTC. Encoded protein: CASSVGRQGAGEQFF.

The chain has TRBV7-9 and TRBJ1-1, with TRBD1 matching 7 bases. CDR3 size: 16 residues. Germline V gene data show CDR1 as SEHNR and CDR2 as FQNEAQ (reference sequence). With V trimmed by 2 bases and J by 1 base, 7 bases remained unmatched. This CDR3 reads CASSLMQGGKNTEAFF. CDR3 sequence (DNA): TGTGCCAGCAGCTTAATGCAGGGGGGAAAGAACACTGAAGCTTTCTTT.

This chain links TRBV2 with TRBJ1-1; D is unresolved. The CDR3 consists of 14 residues. Germline loops: CDR1 SNHLY, CDR2 FYNNEI. Trimming stripped 4 bases from V and 1 base from J, with 10 bases between. The CDR3 spells CASSVIEQNTEAFF. CDR3 bases: TGTGCCAGCAGTGTTATCGAACAGAACACTGAAGCTTTCTTT.

CDR3 loop: CATSSQGEVTTNEKLFF. Here the CDR3 DNA reads TGTGCCACCAGCTCCCAGGGGGAGGTCACAACTAATGAAAAACTGTTTTTT. V gene TRBV15 combines with J gene TRBJ1-4; TRBD1 matches at 7 bases. J lost 0 bases, V lost 5 bases, and 9 bases had no gene match. Germline CDR1 is LNHNV and CDR2 is YYDKDF (reference sequence). The CDR3 sequence is 17 residues long.

The rearrangement links TRBV5-1 to TRBJ1-2, with D perhaps matching TRBD1 (6 bases). V was shortened by 6 bases and J by 7 bases, with 19 bases between the two germline ends. The CDR3 extends over 14 amino acids. Germline CDR1 reads SGHRS; CDR2 reads YFSETQ. CDR3 protein: CASTISMGAGGYTF. CDR3 bases: TGCGCCAGCACCATAAGTATGGGGGCTGGTGGCTACACCTTC.

This chain joins TRBV13 and TRBJ2-1, with 8 positions matching TRBD2. V lost 4 bases, J lost 7 bases, and 12 bases stayed unmatched. The germline V gene encodes CDR1 PRHDT and CDR2 FYEKMQ (reference sequence). The CDR3 has 16 amino acids. For the CDR3, the DNA is TGTGCCAGCAGCTCCGAGCGGGAGTCCTCTATTAATGAGCAGTTCTTC. Its protein is CASSSERESSINEQFF.

The V call is TRBV5-1, the J call TRBJ2-5; weak D call: TRBD1 (5 bases). The germline CDR1 and CDR2 sequences are SGHRS and YFSETQ. Trimming took 5 bases from V and 5 from J, leaving 10 bases between them. The CDR3 has 12 residues. The CDR3: CASSWKGETQYF. The DNA of the CDR3 is TGCGCCAGCAGTTGGAAGGGGGAGACCCAGTACTTC.

The chain employs TRBV7-9 and TRBJ1-4; D is ambiguous. From germline, CDR1 is SEHNR and CDR2 FQNEAQ (reference sequence). Trimming cost V 3 bases and J 4 bases, with 9 bases left between them. The CDR3 runs 14 residues. CDR3 sequence: CASSFEGHNEKLFF. The CDR3 region has the DNA TGTGCCAGCAGCTTTGAGGGTCATAATGAAAAACTGTTTTTT.

DNA of the CDR3: TGTGCCAGCAGCTCGGGACTAGCGGGAGGGGACACAGATACGCAGTATTTT. It translates to CASSSGLAGGDTDTQYF. The V gene is TRBV5-4, the J gene TRBJ2-3; 16 bases map to TRBD2. With V trimmed by 3 bases and J by 2 bases, 3 bases remained unmatched. The CDR3 is 17 amino acids. CDR1 SGHNT and CDR2 YYREEE come from the germline V gene (reference sequence).

J is TRBJ1-2 and V is TRBV28; D gene uncertain. The CDR3 is 14 amino acids. CDR1 is MDHEN, CDR2 SYDVKM, per germline. Trimming pared 4 bases from V and 8 bases from J, leaving 17 bases between. The CDR3 DNA is TGTGCCAGCAGTTCACTAGGTCAAAATGGAGGCTACACCTTC. It codes for CASSSLGQNGGYTF.

The V gene is TRBV4-1, the J gene TRBJ1-2; no clear D. Trimming removed 0 bases from V and 4 bases from J, with 6 bases in between. Per germline, CDR1 MGHRA and CDR2 YSYEKL. CDR3 length: 13 residues. As DNA, the CDR3 is TGCGCCAGCAGCCAAGACCGTCTCTATGGCTACACCTTC. Protein product: CASSQDRLYGYTF.

The chain carries TRBV10-3 and TRBJ1-4; possibly TRBD1 for D (6 bases). Germline V CDR1 and CDR2: ENHRY, SYGVKD. V gave up 5 bases and J gave up 5 bases, with 9 bases separating them. The CDR3 sequence is 13 residues long. CDR3 residues: CAISRGYNEKLFF. CDR3 nucleotides: TGTGCCATCAGTAGGGGGTACAATGAAAAACTGTTTTTT.

This clone was seen a few times. V is TRBV5-1 and J is TRBJ1-2, with TRBD1 matching over 8 bases. The V segment lost 0 bases and the J segment 4 bases; nucleotides outside the gene matches: 5. This CDR3 region has 15 residues. From germline, CDR1 is SGHRS and CDR2 YFSETQ. CDR3 DNA: TGCGCCAGCAGCTTGGGGGACAGGACAGCCTATGGCTACACCTTC. This translates into CASSLGDRTAYGYTF.